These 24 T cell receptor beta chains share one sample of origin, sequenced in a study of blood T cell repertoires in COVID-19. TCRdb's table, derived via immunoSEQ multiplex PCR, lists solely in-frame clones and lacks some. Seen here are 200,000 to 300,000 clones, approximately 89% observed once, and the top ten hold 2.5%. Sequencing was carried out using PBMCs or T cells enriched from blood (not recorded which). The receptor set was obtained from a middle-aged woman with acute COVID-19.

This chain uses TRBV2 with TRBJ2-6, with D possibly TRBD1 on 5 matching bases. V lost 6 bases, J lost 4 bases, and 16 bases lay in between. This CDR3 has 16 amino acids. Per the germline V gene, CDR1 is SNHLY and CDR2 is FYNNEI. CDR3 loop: CASSVSPGLGANVLTF. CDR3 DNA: TGTGCCAGCAGCGTTAGTCCAGGGTTGGGGGCCAACGTCCTGACTTTC.

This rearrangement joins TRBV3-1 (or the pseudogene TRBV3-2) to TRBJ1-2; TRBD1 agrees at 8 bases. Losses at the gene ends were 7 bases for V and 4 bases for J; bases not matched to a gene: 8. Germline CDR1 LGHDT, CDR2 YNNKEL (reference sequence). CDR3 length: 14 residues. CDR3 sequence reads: CASTLGQGAYGYTF. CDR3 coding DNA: TGTGCCAGCACCCTAGGACAGGGAGCCTATGGCTACACCTTC.

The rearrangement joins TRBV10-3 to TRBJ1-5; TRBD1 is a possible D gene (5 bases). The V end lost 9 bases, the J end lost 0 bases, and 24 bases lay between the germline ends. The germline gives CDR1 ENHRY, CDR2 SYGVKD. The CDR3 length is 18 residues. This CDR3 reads CAMTVLVHVVYSNQPQHF. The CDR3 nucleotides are TGTGCCATGACAGTTTTGGTTCATGTGGTTTATAGCAATCAGCCCCAGCATTTT.

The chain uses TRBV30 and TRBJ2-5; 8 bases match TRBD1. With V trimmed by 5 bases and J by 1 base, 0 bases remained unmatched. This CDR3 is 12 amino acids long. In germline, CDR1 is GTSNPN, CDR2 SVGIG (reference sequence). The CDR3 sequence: CAWDRGQETQYF. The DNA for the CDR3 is TGTGCCTGGGACAGGGGCCAAGAGACCCAGTACTTC.

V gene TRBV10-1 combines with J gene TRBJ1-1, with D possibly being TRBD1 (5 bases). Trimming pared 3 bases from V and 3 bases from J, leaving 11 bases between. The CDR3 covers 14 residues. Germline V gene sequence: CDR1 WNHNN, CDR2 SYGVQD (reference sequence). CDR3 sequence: CASSDRGLDTEAFF. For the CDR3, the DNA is TGCGCCAGCAGTGATCGGGGGTTGGACACTGAAGCTTTCTTT.

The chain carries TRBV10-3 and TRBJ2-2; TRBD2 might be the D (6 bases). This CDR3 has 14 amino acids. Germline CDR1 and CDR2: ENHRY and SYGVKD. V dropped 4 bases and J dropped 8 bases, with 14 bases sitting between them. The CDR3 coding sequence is TGTGCCATCAGTGTCGGGACTCGGGAAGGGGAGCTGTTTTTT. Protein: CAISVGTREGELFF.

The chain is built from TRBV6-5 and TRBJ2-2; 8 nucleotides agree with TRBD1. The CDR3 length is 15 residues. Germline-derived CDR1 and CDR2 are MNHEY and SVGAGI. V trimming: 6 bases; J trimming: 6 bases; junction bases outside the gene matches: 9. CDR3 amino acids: CASSPGQDRPGELFF. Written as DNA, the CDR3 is TGTGCCAGCAGCCCGGGACAGGACCGACCCGGGGAGCTGTTTTTT.

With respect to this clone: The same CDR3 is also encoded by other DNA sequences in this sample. CDR3 DNA sequence: TGCGCCAGCAGCTTGGCCCAGGGTAGCACAGATACGCAGTATTTT. As protein: CASSLAQGSTDTQYF. The chain uses TRBV5-1 and TRBJ2-3; D is possibly TRBD1 (5 bases). V gave up 0 bases and J gave up 0 bases, with 8 bases separating them. The V gene's germline CDR1 is SGHRS and CDR2 YFSETQ. This CDR3 spans 15 amino acids.

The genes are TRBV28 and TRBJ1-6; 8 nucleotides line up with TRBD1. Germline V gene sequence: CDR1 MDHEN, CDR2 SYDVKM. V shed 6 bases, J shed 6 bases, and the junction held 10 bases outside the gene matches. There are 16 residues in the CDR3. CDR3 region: CASSPPGGASNSPLHF. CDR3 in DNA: TGTGCCAGCAGCCCACCAGGGGGCGCATCTAATTCACCCCTCCACTTT.

CDR3 bases: TGTGCCAGCAGTTTATTGGGACTAGCGGGGTCAGACAGCACAGATACGCAGTATTTT. It is translated as CASSLLGLAGSDSTDTQYF. The chain joins TRBV27 to TRBJ2-3, with TRBD2 matching 13 bases. The CDR3 sequence is 19 residues long. Looked up from germline, CDR1 is MNHEY and CDR2 is SMNVEV (reference sequence). V dropped 1 base and J dropped 0; count of bases not matched to a gene: 7.

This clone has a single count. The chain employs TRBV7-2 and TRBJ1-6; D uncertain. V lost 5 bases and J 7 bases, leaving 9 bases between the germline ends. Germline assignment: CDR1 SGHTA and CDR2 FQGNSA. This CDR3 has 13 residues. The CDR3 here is CASSQLRNSPLHF. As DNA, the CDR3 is TGTGCCAGCAGCCAACTAAGAAATTCACCCCTCCACTTT.

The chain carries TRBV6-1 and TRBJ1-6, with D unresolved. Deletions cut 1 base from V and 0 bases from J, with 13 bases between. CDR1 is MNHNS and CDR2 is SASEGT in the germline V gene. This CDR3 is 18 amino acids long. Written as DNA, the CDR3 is TGTGCCAGCAGTGAAGGTGCGTTCGGGAGCTCCTATAATTCACCCCTCCACTTT. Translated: CASSEGAFGSSYNSPLHF.

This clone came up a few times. CDR3 amino acids: CASSLGLGAREQFF. CDR3 nucleotide sequence: TGTGCCAGCAGCTTGGGACTAGGCGCCCGAGAGCAGTTCTTC. J is TRBJ2-1 and V is TRBV11-2, with 8 bases identical to TRBD2. Germline-derived CDR1 and CDR2 are SGHAT and FQNNGV. This CDR3 contains 14 residues. V lost 3 bases to trimming and J lost 10 bases; unmatched junction nucleotides: 8.

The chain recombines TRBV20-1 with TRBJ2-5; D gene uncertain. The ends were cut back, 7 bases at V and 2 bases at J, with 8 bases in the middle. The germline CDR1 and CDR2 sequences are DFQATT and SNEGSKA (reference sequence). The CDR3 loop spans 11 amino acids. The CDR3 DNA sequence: TGCAGTGGTCGGGTTCAAGAGACCCAGTACTTC. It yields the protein CSGRVQETQYF.

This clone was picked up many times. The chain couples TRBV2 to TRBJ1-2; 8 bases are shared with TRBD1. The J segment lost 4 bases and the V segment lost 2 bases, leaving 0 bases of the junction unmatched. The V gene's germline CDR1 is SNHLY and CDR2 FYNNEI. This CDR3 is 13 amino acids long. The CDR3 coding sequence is TGTGCCAGCAGTGAACAGGGGGCCTATGGCTACACCTTC. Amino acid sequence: CASSEQGAYGYTF.

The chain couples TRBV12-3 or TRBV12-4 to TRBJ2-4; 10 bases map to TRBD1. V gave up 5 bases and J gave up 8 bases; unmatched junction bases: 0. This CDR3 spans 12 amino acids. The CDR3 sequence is CASSGTGDIQYF. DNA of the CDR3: TGTGCCAGCAGTGGGACAGGGGACATTCAGTACTTC.

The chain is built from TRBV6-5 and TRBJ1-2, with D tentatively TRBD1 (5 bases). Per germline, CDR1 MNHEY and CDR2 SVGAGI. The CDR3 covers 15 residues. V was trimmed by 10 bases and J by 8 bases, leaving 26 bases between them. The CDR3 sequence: CATLGVHSDLGGYTF. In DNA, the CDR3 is TGTGCCACCTTAGGGGTCCACAGTGACTTAGGAGGCTACACCTTC.

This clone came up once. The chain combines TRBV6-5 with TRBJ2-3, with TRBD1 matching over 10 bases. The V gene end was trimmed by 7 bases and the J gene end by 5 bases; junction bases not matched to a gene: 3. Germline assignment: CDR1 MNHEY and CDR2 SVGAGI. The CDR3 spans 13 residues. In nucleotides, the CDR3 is TGTGCCAGCACCCGGACAGGGGGAGATACGCAGTATTTT. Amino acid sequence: CASTRTGGDTQYF.

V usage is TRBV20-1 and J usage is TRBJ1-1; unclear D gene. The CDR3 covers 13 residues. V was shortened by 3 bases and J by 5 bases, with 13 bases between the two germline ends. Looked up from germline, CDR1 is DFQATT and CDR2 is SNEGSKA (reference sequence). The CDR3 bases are TGCAGTGCTAGTGACTTCAGATGGACTGAAGCTTTCTTT. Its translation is CSASDFRWTEAFF.

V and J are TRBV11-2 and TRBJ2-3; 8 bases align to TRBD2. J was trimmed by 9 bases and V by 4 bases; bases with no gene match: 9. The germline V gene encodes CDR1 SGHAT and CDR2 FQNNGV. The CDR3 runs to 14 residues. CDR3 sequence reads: CASSSIAGLRTQYF. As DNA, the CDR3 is TGTGCCAGCAGCTCGATAGCGGGATTAAGAACGCAGTATTTT.

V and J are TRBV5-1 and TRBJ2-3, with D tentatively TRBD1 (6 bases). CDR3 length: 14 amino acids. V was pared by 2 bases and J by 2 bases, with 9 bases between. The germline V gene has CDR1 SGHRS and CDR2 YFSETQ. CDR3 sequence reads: CASSLQGPTDTQYF. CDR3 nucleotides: TGCGCCAGCAGCTTACAGGGCCCCACAGATACGCAGTATTTT.

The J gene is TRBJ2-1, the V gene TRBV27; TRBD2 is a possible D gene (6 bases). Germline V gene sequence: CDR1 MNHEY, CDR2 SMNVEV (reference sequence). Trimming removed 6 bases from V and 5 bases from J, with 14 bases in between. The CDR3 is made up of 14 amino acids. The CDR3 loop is CASRRLTSNNEQFF. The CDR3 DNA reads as TGTGCCAGCAGGCGACTGACTAGTAACAATGAGCAGTTCTTC.

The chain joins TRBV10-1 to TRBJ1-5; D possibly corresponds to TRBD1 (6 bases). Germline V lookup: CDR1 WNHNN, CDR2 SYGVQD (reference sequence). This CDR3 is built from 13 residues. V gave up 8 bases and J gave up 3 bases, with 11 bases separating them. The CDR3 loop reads CASARDNNQPQHF. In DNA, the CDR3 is TGCGCCAGCGCCCGGGACAACAATCAGCCCCAGCATTTT.

The DNA of the CDR3 is TGTGCCAGCAGCCAAGAGGGACAGGACCTCGTGGACGAGCAGTACTTC. It is translated as CASSQEGQDLVDEQYF. The chain carries TRBV4-2 and TRBJ2-7; 8 bases agree with TRBD1. Trimming removed 0 bases from V and 5 bases from J; junction bases left unmatched: 9. The CDR3 has 16 residues. CDR1 is LGHNA, CDR2 YNFKEQ, per germline.